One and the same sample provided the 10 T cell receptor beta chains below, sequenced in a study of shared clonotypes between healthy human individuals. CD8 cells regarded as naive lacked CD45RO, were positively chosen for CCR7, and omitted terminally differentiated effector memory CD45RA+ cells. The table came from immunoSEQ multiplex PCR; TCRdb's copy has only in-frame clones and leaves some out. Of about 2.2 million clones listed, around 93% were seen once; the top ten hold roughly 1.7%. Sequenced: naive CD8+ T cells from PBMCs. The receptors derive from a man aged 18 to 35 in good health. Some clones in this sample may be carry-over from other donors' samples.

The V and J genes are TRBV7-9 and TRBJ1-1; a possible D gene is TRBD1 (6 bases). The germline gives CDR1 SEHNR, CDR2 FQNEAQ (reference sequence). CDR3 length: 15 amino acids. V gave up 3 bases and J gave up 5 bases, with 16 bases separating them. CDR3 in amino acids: CASSFYQGRITEAFF. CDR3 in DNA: TGTGCCAGCAGCTTCTACCAGGGGAGAATTACTGAAGCTTTCTTT.

The CDR3 DNA follows: TGTGCCAGCAGTGCATGGGGGGGGAGTCAGCCCCAGCATTTT. Its translation is CASSAWGGSQPQHF. The chain employs TRBV27 and TRBJ1-5, with a possible D match to TRBD1 (5 bases). CDR1 and CDR2 from the germline V gene are MNHEY and SMNVEV (reference sequence). This CDR3 has 14 amino acids. Trimming removed 5 bases from V and 6 bases from J, with 14 bases in between.

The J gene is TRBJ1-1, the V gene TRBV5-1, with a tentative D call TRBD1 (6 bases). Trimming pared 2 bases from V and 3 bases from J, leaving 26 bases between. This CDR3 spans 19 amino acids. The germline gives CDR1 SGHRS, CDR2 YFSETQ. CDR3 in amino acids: CASSFLPRRRVRQDTEAFF. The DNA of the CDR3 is TGCGCCAGCAGCTTTCTTCCGCGGAGGAGGGTACGACAGGACACTGAAGCTTTCTTT. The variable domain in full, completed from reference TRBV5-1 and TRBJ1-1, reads KAGVTQTPRYLIKTRGQQVTLSCSPISGHRSVSWYQQTPGQGLQFLFEYFSETQRNKGNFPGRFSGRQFSNSRSEMNVSTLELGDSALYLCASSFLPRRRVRQDTEAFFGQGTRLTVV.

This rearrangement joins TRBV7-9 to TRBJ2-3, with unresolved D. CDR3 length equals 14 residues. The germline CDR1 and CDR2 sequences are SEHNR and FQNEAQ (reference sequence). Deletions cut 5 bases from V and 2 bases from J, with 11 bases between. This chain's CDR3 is CASSTGPDTDTQYF. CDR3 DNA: TGTGCCAGCAGCACGGGCCCGGACACAGATACGCAGTATTTT.

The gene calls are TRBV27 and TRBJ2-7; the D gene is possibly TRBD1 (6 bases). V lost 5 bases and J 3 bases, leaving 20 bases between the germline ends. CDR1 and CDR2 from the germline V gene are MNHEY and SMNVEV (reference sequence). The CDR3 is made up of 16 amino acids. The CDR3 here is CASSITRGRANYEQYF. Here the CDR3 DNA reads TGTGCCAGCAGTATAACCAGGGGACGGGCAAACTACGAGCAGTACTTC.

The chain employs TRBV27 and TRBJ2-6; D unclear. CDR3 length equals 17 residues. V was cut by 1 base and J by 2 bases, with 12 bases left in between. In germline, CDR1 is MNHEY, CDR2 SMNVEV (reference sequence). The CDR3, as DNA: TGTGCCAGCAGTTTATACTGGCCCACCCCTGGGGCCAACGTCCTGACTTTC. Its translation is CASSLYWPTPGANVLTF.

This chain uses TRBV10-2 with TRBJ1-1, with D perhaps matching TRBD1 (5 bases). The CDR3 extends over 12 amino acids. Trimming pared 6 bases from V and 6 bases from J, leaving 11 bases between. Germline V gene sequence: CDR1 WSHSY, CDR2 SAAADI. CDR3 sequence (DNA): TGCGCCAGCAGGCTAGGGGTGGCTGAAGCTTTCTTT. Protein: CASRLGVAEAFF.

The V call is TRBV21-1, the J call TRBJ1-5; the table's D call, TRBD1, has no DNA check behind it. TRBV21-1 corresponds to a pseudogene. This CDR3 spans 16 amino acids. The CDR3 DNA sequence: TGTGCCAGCAGCAAAAAGAGACAACATAGCAATCAGCCCCAGCATTTT. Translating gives CASSKKRQHSNQPQHF.

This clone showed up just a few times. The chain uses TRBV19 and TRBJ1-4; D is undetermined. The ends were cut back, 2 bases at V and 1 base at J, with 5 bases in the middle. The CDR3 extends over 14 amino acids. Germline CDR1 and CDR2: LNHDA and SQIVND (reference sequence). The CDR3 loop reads CASSIRQTNEKLFF. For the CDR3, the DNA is TGTGCCAGTAGTATACGGCAAACTAATGAAAAACTGTTTTTT.

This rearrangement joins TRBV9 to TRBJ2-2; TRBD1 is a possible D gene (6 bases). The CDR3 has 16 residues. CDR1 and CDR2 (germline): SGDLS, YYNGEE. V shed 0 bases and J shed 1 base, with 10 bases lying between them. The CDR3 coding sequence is TGTGCCAGCAGCGTAGAGCGGACAGAGAACACCGGGGAGCTGTTTTTT. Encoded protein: CASSVERTENTGELFF.